This T cell receptor beta chain was observed in a study of OX40 agonist ivuxolimab in advanced cancers. Method: immunoSEQ multiplex PCR; TCRdb's copy keeps in-frame clones and lacks some. The sample has some 19,000 clones, under 85% seen once. The ends lost 3 bases at V and 4 bases at J; junction bases unmatched: 4. Germline assignment: CDR1 MNHNY and CDR2 SVGAGI (reference sequence). This CDR3 region has 15 residues. The TCR comes from an adult with an advanced solid tumor such as melanoma, head and neck, liver or kidney cancer. The chain uses TRBV6-6 and TRBJ2-1, with TRBD1 identical over 9 bases. This specimen was CD4+ or CD8+ T cells sorted from blood, taken in a trial of the OX40 agonist ivuxolimab. The CDR3 DNA reads as TGTGCCAGCAGTTATAGGACAGGGGAATACAATGAGCAGTTCTTC. Translation: CASSYRTGEYNEQFF.